The following is a T cell receptor (beta chain) sequence with its context. Its cognate antigen is unknown. TCRdb's copy holds only in-frame clones and misses some; the assay was immunoSEQ multiplex PCR. This table holds tens of thousands of clones, approximately 83% found once. The data stem from a study of graft-versus-host responses after intestinal transplantation. Across the study: Tacrolimus plus steroids were given to all recipients for about three years, preceded by anti-thymocyte globulin induction. Study observations and caveats: GvH clones detected in recipient marrow included some appearing first in ileum or blood.

This sequence originates from a human donor who received an intestinal transplant. Specimen: unstimulated CD8+ T cells sorted from spleen or lymph node cells, collected before intestinal transplant.

The CDR3, as DNA: TGCGCCAGCGGTGGTGGCAGGTCCTACGAGCAGTACTTC. Protein product: CASGGGRSYEQYF. The chain has TRBV10-2 and TRBJ2-7; D is undetermined. Germline V gene lookup returns CDR1 WSHSY and CDR2 SAAADI. V lost 8 bases, J lost 1 base, and 12 bases lay in between. The CDR3 is 13 amino acids.